These T cell receptor beta chains were read from a single sample in a study of T-cell reconstitution after alpha-beta-depleted transplantation in children. TCRdb redid the calling of the PCR reads with MiXCR, one entry per CDR3 protein. The profile covers almost 500,000 distinct CDR3 sequences, with around 12% appearing a single time and around 5.6% taken by the ten largest. The source material was PBMCs from the stem cell graft donor, sampled from the stem cell graft. The receptors stem from a human donor who donated a stem cell graft to a child with combined immunodeficiency. Both conserved end residues are part of each CDR3. The D gene is left open where the match is weak. The size of a clone is reported for some rows only, either as once, few or many, or as a class for expanded clones.

TRBV6-2/TRBV6-3	-	few	TRBJ2-7	TGTGCCAGCAGTTACTCGGGCCCCAGCAACGAGCAGTACTTC	CASSYSGPSNEQYF
TRBV6-4	-	many	TRBJ1-2	TGTGCCAGCAGTGACTCCTCGCAGTACGGCTACACCTTC	CASSDSSQYGYTF
TRBV7-9	-	few	TRBJ2-7	TGTGCCAGCACCTACGAGTCCTACGAGCAGTACTTC	CASTYESYEQYF
TRBV5-1	TRBD1	-	TRBJ2-3	TGCGCCAGCAGCTTGGAGGGACAGGGGACCCCAGATACGCAGTATTTT	CASSLEGQGTPDTQYF
TRBV25-1	-	few	TRBJ2-3	TGTGCCAGCAGTCCTCAGGAGGGGGAGGACACAGATACGCAGTATTTT	CASSPQEGEDTDTQYF
TRBV7-7	-	many	TRBJ2-3	TGTGCTAGCAGCTTAGGGCAGGGGAGGCCAGATACGCAGTATTTT	CASSLGQGRPDTQYF
TRBV12-3/TRBV12-4	-	many	TRBJ2-5	TGTGCCAGCAGTTGGGGACGGACTCAAGAGACCCAGTACTTC	CASSWGRTQETQYF
TRBV6-5	TRBD2	many	TRBJ2-3	TGTGCCAGCAGTTCTTGGCTAGCGGGTGCCGCAGATACGCAGTATTTT	CASSSWLAGAADTQYF
TRBV20-1	-	few	TRBJ2-7	TGCAGTGCTAGAGATCTGATGGGTGCCCGCGTCGAGCAGTACTTC	CSARDLMGARVEQYF
TRBV5-1	-	few	TRBJ2-7	TGCGCCAGCAGCTCCGAAGATAGGGGGGATTACGAGCAGTACTTC	CASSSEDRGDYEQYF
TRBV2	-	few	TRBJ2-1	TGTGCCAGCATACTCGAGTTCGGTGAGCAGTTCTTC	CASILEFGEQFF
TRBV11-2	TRBD1	-	TRBJ1-5	TGTGCCAGCAGCCCACAGGGGGCGCTTGGTCAGCCCCAGCATTTT	CASSPQGALGQPQHF
TRBV24-1	-	many	TRBJ2-2	TGTGCCACCACCAGGGGGGACACCGGGGAGCTGTTTTTT	CATTRGDTGELFF
TRBV7-9	-	few	TRBJ2-7	TGTGCCAGCAGCTTAGGGGTGCTTTTCTCCTACGAGCAGTACTTC	CASSLGVLFSYEQYF
TRBV10-3	TRBD1	many	TRBJ1-1	TGTGCCATCAGTGATCCGACAGGGAGATCTGAAGCTTTCTTT	CAISDPTGRSEAFF
TRBV27	-	-	TRBJ2-7	TGTGCCACCCTCCGCCTAGGAGGTTATGAGCAGTACTTC	CATLRLGGYEQYF
TRBV7-9	-	-	TRBJ2-7	TGTGCCAGCAGCCACGATGGGGACGAGCAGTACTTC	CASSHDGDEQYF
TRBV29-1	-	many	TRBJ2-1	TGCAGCGTCCATAGTGGACCCCCGTTCTTC	CSVHSGPPFF
TRBV19	-	-	TRBJ2-7	TGTGCCAGTAGTGGGGGGAGACTGTACGAGCAGTACTTC	CASSGGRLYEQYF
TRBV11-2	TRBD2	-	TRBJ2-5	TGTGCCAGCAGTCAACTAGCGGGGATAGAGACCCAGTACTTC	CASSQLAGIETQYF
TRBV29-1	TRBD1	-	TRBJ2-1	TGCAGCGTAGGACAGGGAATGGGCAATGAGCAGTTCTTC	CSVGQGMGNEQFF
TRBV14	-	-	TRBJ2-2	TGTGCCAGCAGCCCAAAAGGGGGGCACACCGGGGAGCTGTTTTTT	CASSPKGGHTGELFF
TRBV12-3/TRBV12-4	TRBD1	few	TRBJ2-6	TGTGCCAGCAGCCGGGGGTGGGGACAGGGTCTTAGCCCTGGGGCCAACGTCCTGACTTTC	CASSRGWGQGLSPGANVLTF
TRBV12-3/TRBV12-4	-	many	TRBJ1-1	TGTGCCAGCAGTTTAGGCGGTGGAGGCACTGAAGCTTTCTTT	CASSLGGGGTEAFF
TRBV20-1	TRBD2	few	TRBJ2-1	TGCAGTGCTACTGGACTAGCACAAGCGCGGTATTTCTTC	CSATGLAQARYFF
TRBV6-1	-	few	TRBJ1-5	TGTGCCAGCAGTGGGGTGATTACGGATAGCAATCAGCCCCAGCATTTT	CASSGVITDSNQPQHF
TRBV9	TRBD1	few	TRBJ1-6	TGTGCCAGCAGCTCCATTGAACAGGGGAGAAATTCACCCCTCCACTTT	CASSSIEQGRNSPLHF
TRBV5-1	TRBD2	-	TRBJ2-1	TGCGCCAGCAGCAAGACTAGCGGGAGGTTCCTTCCCCCCTACAATGAGCAGTTCTTC	CASSKTSGRFLPPYNEQFF
TRBV11-2	TRBD1	-	TRBJ2-1	TGTGCCAGCAGCCGAGAGGGGACAGGGTACTACAATGAGCAGTTCTTC	CASSREGTGYYNEQFF
TRBV12-3/TRBV12-4	-	many	TRBJ2-2	TGTGCCAGCAGTTTATTCTCGGATAACACCGGGGAGCTGTTTTTT	CASSLFSDNTGELFF
TRBV7-9	-	many	TRBJ2-7	TGTGCCAGCAGCACCAGGACGGACTCCTACGAGCAGTACTTC	CASSTRTDSYEQYF
TRBV7-3	-	many	TRBJ2-2	TGTGCCAGCAGCTTAGGCTCGCCCGGGGAGCTGTTTTTT	CASSLGSPGELFF
TRBV7-9	-	many	TRBJ2-1	TGTGCCAGCAGCTTCACGAATTGGGAGCAGTTCTTC	CASSFTNWEQFF
TRBV9	TRBD2	few	TRBJ2-2	TGTGCCAGCAGCGTAGCAGCGGGAGTTGGGACCGGGGAGCTGTTTTTT	CASSVAAGVGTGELFF
TRBV20-1	-	-	TRBJ2-7	TGCAGTGCTCCGGGTGGCTACGAGCAGTACTTC	CSAPGGYEQYF
TRBV13	-	-	TRBJ2-6	TGTGCCAGCAGCTTATTAGAGTCTGGGGCCAACGTCCTGACTTTC	CASSLLESGANVLTF
TRBV20-1	TRBD2	-	TRBJ2-5	TGCAGTGCTAGATGGACTAGCGGCGAGACCCAGTACTTC	CSARWTSGETQYF
TRBV15	-	-	TRBJ1-2	TGTGCCACCAGCAGGCCCGGGGATCTAATTAATGGCTACACCTTC	CATSRPGDLINGYTF
TRBV11-1	-	few	TRBJ2-2	TGTGCCAGCAGCTTAACGGCAACGGGGCTCACTAACACCGGGGAGCTGTTTTTT	CASSLTATGLTNTGELFF
TRBV11-2	TRBD1	many	TRBJ2-1	TGTGCCAGCAGCGTAGGCGGGACAGGGCAGGATGAGCAGTTCTTC	CASSVGGTGQDEQFF
TRBV6-2/TRBV6-3	-	-	TRBJ1-5	TGTGCCAGCACGACAGGAGATTATCAGCCCCAGCATTTT	CASTTGDYQPQHF
TRBV12-3/TRBV12-4	-	-	TRBJ2-1	TGTGCCAGCAGTAAACGCCCCGGCCTAGCCGGCAATGAGCAGTTCTTC	CASSKRPGLAGNEQFF
TRBV19	-	many	TRBJ2-7	TGTGCCAGTAGTATACTCCCTGGCCTCCCCTACGAGCAGTACTTC	CASSILPGLPYEQYF
TRBV9	-	-	TRBJ1-5	TGTGCCAGCAGCGTTGGACAGAACAATCAGCCCCAGCATTTT	CASSVGQNNQPQHF
TRBV6-5	TRBD2	few	TRBJ2-1	TGTGCCAGCAGTTACTGGGTAGCGGGGTCCTACAATGAGCAGTTCTTC	CASSYWVAGSYNEQFF
TRBV11-2	-	many	TRBJ1-6	TGTGCCAGCAGCTTAGCTAATTCACCCCTCCACTTT	CASSLANSPLHF
TRBV21-1	-	-	TRBJ2-7	-	CASSNLGVATGAPHFSYEQYF
TRBV24-1	-	-	TRBJ2-1	TGTGCCACCAGTGACACAACAAACAATGAGCAGTTCTTC	CATSDTTNNEQFF
TRBV6-2/TRBV6-3	TRBD2	few	TRBJ2-2	TGTGCCAGCAGTCAACCTAGCGGGAGTACGAACACCGGGGAGCTGTTTTTT	CASSQPSGSTNTGELFF
TRBV5-5	TRBD1	-	TRBJ1-1	TGTGCCAGCAGCTTCGGCAGGGGGCGTACTGAAGCTTTCTTT	CASSFGRGRTEAFF
TRBV4-3	TRBD1	-	TRBJ2-1	TGCGCCAGCAGCCAAGAAAGGGGACAGAGCTACAATGAGCAGTTCTTC	CASSQERGQSYNEQFF
TRBV7-9	-	-	TRBJ2-5	TGTGCCAGCAGCGCCCGCGGGGTTTCGGCGGAGACCCAGTACTTC	CASSARGVSAETQYF
TRBV25-1	-	few	TRBJ1-2	TGTGCCAGCAGTGACATTAACTATGGCTACACCTTC	CASSDINYGYTF
TRBV12-3/TRBV12-4	-	few	TRBJ1-6	TGTGCCAGCAGTCACCAGACGGCTATTCCCAATTCACCCCTCCACTTT	CASSHQTAIPNSPLHF
TRBV6-5	-	few	TRBJ2-7	TGTGCCAGCAGTTGGGGCAGGGGGGGGTACGAGCAGTACTTC	CASSWGRGGYEQYF
TRBV5-1	TRBD2	-	TRBJ2-7	TGCGCCAGCAGCTCCTCTCATGGGGAGGGTCTCGAGCAGTACTTC	CASSSSHGEGLEQYF
TRBV4-3	-	few	TRBJ2-7	TGCGCCAGCAGCCAAGAGAGGGCGAGAGGTCTGGAGCAGTACTTC	CASSQERARGLEQYF